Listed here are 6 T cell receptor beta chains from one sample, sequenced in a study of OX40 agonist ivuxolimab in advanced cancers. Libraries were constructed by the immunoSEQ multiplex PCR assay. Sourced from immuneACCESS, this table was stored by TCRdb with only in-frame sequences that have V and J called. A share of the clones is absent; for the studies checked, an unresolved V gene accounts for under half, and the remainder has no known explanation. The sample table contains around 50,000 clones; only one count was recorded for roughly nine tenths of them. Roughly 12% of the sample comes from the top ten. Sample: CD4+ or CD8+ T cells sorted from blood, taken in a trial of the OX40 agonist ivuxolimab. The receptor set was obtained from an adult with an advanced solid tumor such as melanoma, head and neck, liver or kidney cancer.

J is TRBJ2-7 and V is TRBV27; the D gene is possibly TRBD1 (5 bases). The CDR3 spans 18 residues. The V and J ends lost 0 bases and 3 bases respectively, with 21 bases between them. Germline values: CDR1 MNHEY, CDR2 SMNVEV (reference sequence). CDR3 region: CASSLSPLLWTYCYEQYF. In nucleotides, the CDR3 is TGTGCCAGCAGTTTATCGCCCCTTCTCTGGACATACTGCTACGAGCAGTACTTC.

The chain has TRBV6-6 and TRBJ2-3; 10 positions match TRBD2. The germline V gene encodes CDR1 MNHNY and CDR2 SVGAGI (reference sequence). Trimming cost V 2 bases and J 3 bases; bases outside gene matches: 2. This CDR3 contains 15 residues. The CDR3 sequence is CASSYGSGRTDTQYF. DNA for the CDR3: TGTGCCAGCAGTTACGGTAGCGGGAGGACAGATACGCAGTATTTT.

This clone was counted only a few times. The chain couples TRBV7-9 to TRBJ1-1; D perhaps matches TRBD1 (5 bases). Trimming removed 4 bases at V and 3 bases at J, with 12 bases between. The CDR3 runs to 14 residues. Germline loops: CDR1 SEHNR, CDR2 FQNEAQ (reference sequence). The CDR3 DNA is TGTGCCAGCAGCTCCGGGACGGCTTACACTGAAGCTTTCTTT. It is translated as CASSSGTAYTEAFF.

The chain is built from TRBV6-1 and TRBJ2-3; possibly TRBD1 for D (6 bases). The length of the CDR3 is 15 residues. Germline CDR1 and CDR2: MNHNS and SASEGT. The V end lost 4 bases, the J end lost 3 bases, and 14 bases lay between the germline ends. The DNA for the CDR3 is TGTGCCAGCAGTGGGTACAGGGACGGTACAGATACGCAGTATTTT. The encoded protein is CASSGYRDGTDTQYF.

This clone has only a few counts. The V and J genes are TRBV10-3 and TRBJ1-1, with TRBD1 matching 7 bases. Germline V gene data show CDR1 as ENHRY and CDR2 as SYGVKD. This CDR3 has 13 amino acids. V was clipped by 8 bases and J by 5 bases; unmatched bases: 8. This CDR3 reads CAIHPSGGTEAFF. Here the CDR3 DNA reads TGTGCCATCCATCCTTCAGGGGGGACTGAAGCTTTCTTT.

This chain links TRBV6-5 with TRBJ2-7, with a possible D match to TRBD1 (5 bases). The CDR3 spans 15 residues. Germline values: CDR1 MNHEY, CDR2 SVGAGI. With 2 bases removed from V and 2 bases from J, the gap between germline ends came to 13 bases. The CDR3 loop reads CASSYGQGLPYEQYF. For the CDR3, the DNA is TGTGCCAGCAGTTACGGGCAGGGCCTACCCTACGAGCAGTACTTC.